The rows below give T cell receptor beta chains drawn from one sample of a study of shared clonotypes between healthy human individuals. Using immunoSEQ multiplex PCR, the repertoire was profiled, and TCRdb retains in-frame clones only, with some absent. This table holds over a million clones, around 97% found once. Sequencing was done on a sample of naive CD4+ T cells sorted from blood. The receptors stem from a man aged 25-45 years in good health. The CDR3 runs from the conserved cysteine through the conserved F or W. A D gene is named only where the DNA matches it firmly. Expanded clones get a size class; other rows say once, few or many, or leave the size out.

clone_size,d_call,v_call,j_call,cdr3_nt,cdr3_aa
once,NA,TRBV6-5,TRBJ1-1,TGTGCCAGCTCTCAGGGCAGGGTCACTGAAGCTTTCTTT,CASSQGRVTEAFF
NA,NA,TRBV7-2,TRBJ2-7,TGTGCCAGCAGCCAACAACCTAGCACCGAGCAGTACTTC,CASSQQPSTEQYF
few,NA,TRBV18,TRBJ2-2,TGTGCCAGCTCACCATATGGGGTAGCCGGGGAGCTGTTTTTT,CASSPYGVAGELFF
NA,TRBD1,TRBV6-1,TRBJ1-1,TGTGCCAGCAGTGTAAGAGACAGGGCACTTGATATTGTCTTT,CASSVRDRALDIVF
NA,NA,TRBV5-5,TRBJ1-2,TGTGCCAGCAGCTTGGCGAACTATGGCTACACCTTC,CASSLANYGYTF
NA,TRBD1,TRBV29-1,TRBJ1-1,TGCAGCGTTGATGGGGACAGGGGGCTGGGAACTGAAGCTTTCTTT,CSVDGDRGLGTEAFF
NA,TRBD2,TRBV11-3,TRBJ2-1,TGTGCCAGCAGCGCGTCCGGGACTAGCCACAATGAGCAGTTCTTC,CASSASGTSHNEQFF
NA,NA,TRBV2,TRBJ1-2,TGTGCCAGCAGTGCGGGGACCTATGGCTACACCTTC,CASSAGTYGYTF
NA,NA,TRBV9,TRBJ2-3,TGTGCCAGCAGCGTAGTGGGTAGCGGAGGCACAGATACGCAGTATTTT,CASSVVGSGGTDTQYF
NA,NA,TRBV18,TRBJ2-2,TGTGCCAGCTCGCCTATTAACACCGGGGAGCTGTTTTTT,CASSPINTGELFF
NA,TRBD1,TRBV7-2,TRBJ1-2,TGTGCCAGCAGCCCACAGTCCACGACAGGGACTCGTGGCTACACCTTC,CASSPQSTTGTRGYTF
once,NA,TRBV6-6,TRBJ1-1,TGTGCCAGCAGTCTCCGCCAGGGTAGTTTTGGTGGTGAAGCTTTCTTT,CASSLRQGSFGGEAFF
NA,NA,TRBV9,TRBJ2-3,TGTGCCAGCGGGACGGGGCGGGACGTCTTAGCGGATACGCAGTATTTT,CASGTGRDVLADTQYF
NA,TRBD2,TRBV5-1,TRBJ2-5,TGCGCCAGCCTTGAAAATAGCGGGAGTTGGGAGACCCAGTACTTC,CASLENSGSWETQYF
NA,NA,TRBV2,TRBJ1-4,TGTGCCAGCAAAGGACGGCCCTGGGGGCGTCTTGCAACTAATGAAAAACTGTTTTTT,CASKGRPWGRLATNEKLFF
NA,TRBD1,TRBV7-9,TRBJ1-4,TGTGCCAGCAGCCCAAACACAGGGGATAATGAAAAACTGTTTTTT,CASSPNTGDNEKLFF
NA,NA,TRBV6-4,TRBJ1-1,TGTGCCAGCAGTGAACAGGGGAACACTGAAGCTTTCTTT,CASSEQGNTEAFF
NA,NA,TRBV6-5,TRBJ1-5,TGTGCCAGCAGTTACTCGGGGGTTCGCAATCAGCCCCAGCATTTT,CASSYSGVRNQPQHF
NA,TRBD1,TRBV28,TRBJ1-2,TGTGCCAGCAGTTTCGGGACAGAGTACTATGGCTACACCTTC,CASSFGTEYYGYTF
NA,NA,TRBV29-1,TRBJ2-1,TGCAGCGTTGAAGATCCTGGCAATGAGCAGTTCTTC,CSVEDPGNEQFF
NA,TRBD1,TRBV18,TRBJ1-1,TGTGCCAGCTCACCATTCCAGACAGGGCGCATGAACACTGAAGCTTTCTTT,CASSPFQTGRMNTEAFF
NA,NA,TRBV9,TRBJ2-5,TGTGCCAGCAGCGTCGCCCCGACTAGAGCAGAGACCCAGTACTTC,CASSVAPTRAETQYF
NA,NA,TRBV4-3,TRBJ1-4,TGCGCCAGCAGCCAAGATCGGGGACGGCCTTTGGAAAAACTGTTTTTT,CASSQDRGRPLEKLFF
NA,TRBD1,TRBV6-1,TRBJ1-2,TGTGCCAGCAGTCCCGGGACAGAGCGTGGCTACACCTTC,CASSPGTERGYTF
NA,NA,TRBV28,TRBJ1-2,TGTGCCAGCGTACCCGGGAACCTCTATGGCTACACCTTC,CASVPGNLYGYTF
NA,TRBD2,TRBV5-1,TRBJ2-7,TGCGCCAGCAGCAAGCGGGAGGGCCTTTACGAGCAGTACTTC,CASSKREGLYEQYF
NA,TRBD1,TRBV15,TRBJ1-5,TGTGCCACCAGCATCAAGACAGGGGTTCAGCCCCAGCATTTT,CATSIKTGVQPQHF
NA,TRBD1,TRBV7-2,TRBJ1-2,TGTGCCAGCAGCTTAGAGCGGCAGGGGGCTTTTGGTTATGGCTACACCTTC,CASSLERQGAFGYGYTF
NA,NA,TRBV11-3,TRBJ1-1,TGTGCCAGCAGCTTAGCGGTCGGCACTGAAGCTTTCTTT,CASSLAVGTEAFF
NA,TRBD1,TRBV5-1,TRBJ2-7,TGCGCCAGAAGAGTGGGACAGGGGTCCTACGAGCAGTACTTC,CARRVGQGSYEQYF
NA,NA,TRBV9,TRBJ2-5,TGTGCCAGCAGCGTGGGTCCATTGAAAGAGACCCAGTACTTC,CASSVGPLKETQYF
NA,NA,TRBV29-1,TRBJ2-2,TGCAGCGCCCGGTGGAGGGGTTCCGGGGAGCTGTTTTTT,CSARWRGSGELFF